Listed below are T cell receptor beta chains from one sample, sequenced in a study of blood T cells in healthy people across ages. One entry per CDR3 protein results from TCRdb running MiXCR on the 5' RACE reads. The sample carries 1.5 million to 2 million distinct CDR3 sequences, 28% recorded once. What was sequenced was blood. The receptors stem from a woman in her 30s in good health. Each CDR3 is given with its conserved first and last residue. Fields, in order: D gene, J gene, V gene, clone size, CDR3 DNA, CDR3 protein. The D gene is left open where the match is weak. The size of a clone is reported for some rows only, either as once, few or many, or as a class for expanded clones.

NA | TRBJ1-1 | TRBV12-3/TRBV12-4 | few | TGTGCCAGCAGTCGGGACTGGTCTAACACTGAAGCTTTCTTT | CASSRDWSNTEAFF
TRBD1 | TRBJ2-3 | TRBV6-4 | NA | TGTGCCGGCAGTGACTTACAGGGGTCAGATACGCAGTATTTT | CAGSDLQGSDTQYF
NA | TRBJ2-3 | TRBV4-1 | NA | TGCGCCAGCAGCCAAGAGGTACGCCAGCAGGCAGATACGCAGTATTTT | CASSQEVRQQADTQYF
NA | TRBJ2-1 | TRBV5-1 | few | TGCGCCAGCAGCTTGGTAGGGGCTTTGGAGAACAATGAGCAGTTCTTC | CASSLVGALENNEQFF
NA | TRBJ1-2 | TRBV7-9 | NA | TGTGCCAGCAGCTTGGGATCAGGGCCTGGTGGAGGCTACACCTTC | CASSLGSGPGGGYTF
TRBD1 | TRBJ1-4 | TRBV7-9 | NA | TGTGCCAGCAGCTTATGGTTGGGGGACAGGTCTGAAAAACTGTTTTTT | CASSLWLGDRSEKLFF
TRBD1 | TRBJ2-3 | TRBV5-1 | NA | TGCGCCAGCAGCGTCCCGACAGGGAGCACAGATACGCAGTATTTT | CASSVPTGSTDTQYF
TRBD2 | TRBJ2-1 | TRBV6-5 | NA | TGTGCCAGCAGTTACTCGCTAGCGGGCCTCAATGAGCAGTTCTTC | CASSYSLAGLNEQFF
TRBD2 | TRBJ2-3 | TRBV7-2 | many | TGTGCCAGCAGCTTAGGGGGACTAGCGGGAGTAGCAGATACGCAGTATTTT | CASSLGGLAGVADTQYF
TRBD1 | TRBJ1-3 | TRBV28 | NA | TGTGCCAGCAGTTCGACAGGGTTTAGTTCTGGAAACACCATATATTTT | CASSSTGFSSGNTIYF
TRBD2 | TRBJ2-1 | TRBV5-1 | NA | TGCGCCAGCAGCTTGGTTAGCGGGGCGGGGAATGAGCAGTTCTTC | CASSLVSGAGNEQFF